A selection of T cell receptor beta chains follows, all from one sample in a study of CD4+ T cells in melanoma. Repertoires were generated with immunoSEQ multiplex PCR, while TCRdb's copy carries only in-frame clones and drops some. The sample has some 13,000 clones, less than 85% seen once. Specimen: cells from a culture (not recorded whether cultured in vitro). The receptors shown here come from a human donor with melanoma. The CDR3 runs from the conserved cysteine through the conserved F or W.

v_gene	j_gene	CDR3aa
TRBV6-5	TRBJ2-5	CASSATRTETQYF
TRBV4-1	TRBJ2-1	CASSQDGSVSMFF
TRBV30	TRBJ1-2	CAWRNPRANYGYTF
TRBV2	TRBJ2-7	CASSETSTAESYEQYF
TRBV7-2	TRBJ2-1	CASRRSSGGNEQFF
TRBV29-1	TRBJ2-5	CSVLSGQETQYF
TRBV4-1	TRBJ2-5	CASSRLPSPTGKETQYF
TRBV25-1	TRBJ2-1	CASSIRGSYNEQFF
TRBV7-9	TRBJ2-7	CASSQGQGTYEQYF
TRBV6-6	TRBJ1-4	CASSYSKGSNEKLFF
TRBV11-2	TRBJ1-6	CASSWQGVGTSPLHF
TRBV15	TRBJ2-3	CATSIRTGITDTQYF
TRBV5-1	TRBJ2-6	CASSLAGRAGANVLTF
TRBV7-2	TRBJ2-3	CASSLFPRPDTQYF
TRBV7-6	TRBJ2-3	CASSLGGQWDGGGGTDTQYF
TRBV7-2	TRBJ2-1	CASSRDSGPNEQFF
TRBV25-1	TRBJ2-5	CASSVGGASETQYF
TRBV7-2	TRBJ2-1	CASSSGGTSGYNEQFF
TRBV30	TRBJ2-2	CAWSLGILDGELFF